The 30 T cell receptor beta chains presented below share a single source sample, sequenced in a study of blood T cell repertoires in COVID-19. This table comes from immunoSEQ multiplex PCR, and its TCRdb copy is limited to in-frame clones, with some not included. The data show roughly 300,000 clones, around 86% seen once. Sequencing was done on a sample of PBMCs or T cells enriched from blood (not recorded which). The receptors shown here come from a man aged 25 to 40 who had recovered from COVID-19.

The J gene is TRBJ1-2, the V gene TRBV6-5; perhaps TRBD1 as D (6 bases). The V gene's germline CDR1 is MNHEY and CDR2 SVGAGI. V dropped 11 bases and J dropped 0 bases, with 19 bases sitting between them. This CDR3 region has 15 residues. CDR3 DNA: TGTGCCTCAAGAGGGGGATACAAATCTAACTATGGCTACACCTTC. Translation gives CASRGGYKSNYGYTF.

The chain joins TRBV27 to TRBJ2-2; 9 bases line up with TRBD2. After removal of 2 bases from V and 6 bases from J, the junction contained 7 bases not matched to a gene. CDR3 length equals 16 residues. CDR1 MNHEY and CDR2 SMNVEV come from the germline V gene (reference sequence). The CDR3 DNA sequence: TGTGCCAGCAGTTTAGGGGTAGCGGGAGCCCCCGGGGAGCTGTTTTTT. Its translation is CASSLGVAGAPGELFF.

The chain combines TRBV27 with TRBJ1-2, with D possibly TRBD1 on 5 matching bases. V lost 0 bases, J lost 8 bases, and 13 bases lay in between. CDR1 and CDR2 (germline): MNHEY, SMNVEV (reference sequence). The CDR3 runs to 14 residues. The chain's CDR3 is CASSLSGTAGGYTF. For the CDR3, the DNA is TGTGCCAGCAGTTTATCAGGGACCGCGGGAGGCTACACCTTC.

The chain couples TRBV2 to TRBJ1-4, with D possibly matching TRBD1 (6 bases). Germline V gene sequence: CDR1 SNHLY, CDR2 FYNNEI. The CDR3 has 14 residues. V was pared by 7 bases and J by 2 bases, with 11 bases between. The CDR3 spells CASTTGSTNEKLFF. The CDR3 DNA follows: TGTGCCAGCACTACAGGGTCGACTAATGAAAAACTGTTTTTT.

V is TRBV2 and J is TRBJ1-1; D not resolved. CDR1 is SNHLY, CDR2 FYNNEI, per germline. V lost 2 bases and J lost 1, with 5 bases in between. CDR3 length equals 13 residues. The CDR3 sequence: CASSESRNTEAFF. CDR3 bases: TGTGCCAGCAGTGAATCGAGGAACACTGAAGCTTTCTTT.

This chain uses TRBV2 with TRBJ2-5; tentatively, D is TRBD1 (6 bases). Germline V gene data show CDR1 as SNHLY and CDR2 as FYNNEI. The CDR3 contains 15 residues. The germline V and J ends were trimmed by 7 bases and 2 bases, with 17 bases remaining between them. In DNA form, the CDR3 reads TGTGCCAGCAAAGGGCCAGGGGTCCTGCAAGAGACCCAGTACTTC. Residues: CASKGPGVLQETQYF.

CDR3 DNA sequence: TGTGCCAGCAGCCCAGACAGGGGTTCAGATACGCAGTATTTT. Translated: CASSPDRGSDTQYF. The genes are TRBV7-9 and TRBJ2-3; TRBD1 agrees at 8 bases. The CDR3 has 14 residues. Per the germline V gene, CDR1 is SEHNR and CDR2 is FQNEAQ (reference sequence). Trimming cost V 5 bases and J 4 bases; bases outside gene matches: 5.

The gene calls are TRBV5-1 and TRBJ2-1; TRBD2 matches 12 bases. CDR1 is SGHRS, CDR2 YFSETQ, per germline. Losses at the gene ends were 1 base for V and 5 bases for J; bases not matched to a gene: 1. CDR3 size: 15 residues. In DNA, the CDR3 is TGCGCCAGCAGCTTGACTAGCGGGAGGAACAATGAGCAGTTCTTC. Translating it yields CASSLTSGRNNEQFF.

This clone showed up just once. The rearrangement links TRBV30 to TRBJ2-3; D perhaps matches TRBD1 (6 bases). The germline V gene has CDR1 GTSNPN and CDR2 SVGIG (reference sequence). V was trimmed by 0 bases and J by 5 bases, leaving 15 bases between them. CDR3 length: 15 residues. CDR3 nucleotide sequence: TGTGCCTGGAGTGTATTCCAGGGGAATCGAGATACGCAGTATTTT. Its translation is CAWSVFQGNRDTQYF. Looking up the rest from reference TRBV30 and TRBJ2-3 gives the full variable domain: SQTIHQWPATLVQPVGSPLSLECTVEGTSNPNLYWYRQAAGRGLQLLFYSVGIGQISSEVPQNLSASRPQDRQFILSSKKLLLSDSGFYLCAWSVFQGNRDTQYFGPGTRLTVL.

The chain employs TRBV7-9 and TRBJ2-1; 10 nucleotides line up with TRBD1. Germline CDR1 and CDR2: SEHNR and FQNEAQ (reference sequence). This CDR3 region has 15 residues. V lost 5 bases to trimming and J lost 8 bases; unmatched junction nucleotides: 9. CDR3 DNA: TGTGCCAGCAGCCCATACCGGGACAGGGGCCATGAGCAGTTCTTC. Translation gives CASSPYRDRGHEQFF.

CDR3 coding DNA: TGTGCCAGCAGCTTAGAGGGGAGGAATGAAAAACTGTTTTTT. Its translation is CASSLEGRNEKLFF. This rearrangement joins TRBV7-9 to TRBJ1-4; maybe TRBD1 (5 bases). Trimming took 1 base from V and 5 from J, leaving 8 bases between them. CDR3 size: 14 residues. Germline V gives CDR1 SEHNR, CDR2 FQNEAQ (reference sequence).

The chain uses TRBV10-3 and TRBJ1-2; D call uncertain. The CDR3 has 14 residues. V lost 8 bases to trimming and J lost 0 bases, with 13 bases between them. Germline CDR1 reads ENHRY; CDR2 reads SYGVKD. The CDR3 coding sequence is TGTGCCATCTCTAGCGTAACAGCTAACTATGGCTACACCTTC. Its translation is CAISSVTANYGYTF.

The chain carries TRBV6-5 and TRBJ2-7, with D tentatively TRBD1 (6 bases). This CDR3 has 12 residues. Per the germline V gene, CDR1 is MNHEY and CDR2 is SVGAGI. With 6 bases removed from V and 3 bases from J, the gap between germline ends came to 9 bases. The CDR3 bases are TGTGCCAGCAGGCCACAGGGCTACGAGCAGTACTTC. This gives the protein CASRPQGYEQYF.

Only one count was recorded for this clone. The genes are TRBV19 and TRBJ2-5; tentative D call: TRBD1 (5 bases). The CDR3 totals 15 residues. The V end was cut by 1 base, the J end by 0 bases, with 9 bases between. Germline lookup yields CDR1 LNHDA and CDR2 SQIVND (reference sequence). In DNA form, the CDR3 reads TGTGCCAGTAGTATAGGGACACAGTACCAAGAGACCCAGTACTTC. Amino acids: CASSIGTQYQETQYF.

The V gene is TRBV11-3, the J gene TRBJ2-3; TRBD2 aligns across 14 bases. This CDR3 spans 19 amino acids. The J segment lost 2 bases and the V segment lost 3 bases, leaving 10 bases of the junction unmatched. The germline CDR1 and CDR2 sequences are SGHNT and YENEEA. The CDR3 sequence is CASSFPGLAGVALTDTQYF. CDR3 DNA: TGTGCCAGCAGCTTCCCGGGACTAGCGGGAGTGGCCCTCACAGATACGCAGTATTTT.

The V call is TRBV28, the J call TRBJ1-2; no definite D call. The germline V gene encodes CDR1 MDHEN and CDR2 SYDVKM. V was clipped by 4 bases and J by 4 bases, with 16 bases between them. There are 15 residues in the CDR3. This CDR3 reads CASSSRSNVSYGYTF. CDR3 nucleotide sequence: TGTGCCAGCAGTTCCCGGAGTAACGTAAGCTATGGCTACACCTTC.

The chain carries TRBV4-1 and TRBJ2-1; 7 nucleotides align to TRBD2. The germline gives CDR1 MGHRA, CDR2 YSYEKL. Trimming took 3 bases from V and 9 from J; bases not matched to a gene: 11. The CDR3 loop spans 15 amino acids. The CDR3 nucleotides read TGCGCCAGCAGCCAGGTCGGAGGGAGGGGAGGTGAGCAGTTCTTC. Its translation: CASSQVGGRGGEQFF.

This clone was detected only a few times. This rearrangement joins TRBV28 to TRBJ1-2; a weak D match, TRBD1 (5 bases). The CDR3 is 13 amino acids. Germline CDR1 reads MDHEN; CDR2 reads SYDVKM. The germline V and J ends were trimmed by 3 bases and 4 bases, with 9 bases remaining between them. CDR3 sequence: CASSLGGFYGYTF. CDR3 nucleotide sequence: TGTGCCAGCAGTTTGGGGGGATTCTATGGCTACACCTTC.

The J gene is TRBJ1-1, the V gene TRBV5-5; no reliable D call. CDR1 and CDR2 from the germline V gene are SGHKS and YYEKEE (reference sequence). The CDR3 covers 14 residues. V lost 6 bases to trimming and J lost 4 bases, with 16 bases between them. CDR3 sequence (DNA): TGTGCCAGCAACCAGCGGGCAGGTAGCACTGAAGCTTTCTTT. It codes for CASNQRAGSTEAFF.

The J gene is TRBJ1-3, the V gene TRBV11-2, with TRBD1 as a possible D gene (5 bases). Germline CDR1 SGHAT, CDR2 FQNNGV. V lost 7 bases and J 0 bases, leaving 19 bases between the germline ends. The CDR3 loop spans 17 amino acids. The CDR3 nucleotides read TGTGCCAGCAAAGGGGCCCTAGACAGTCCCTCTGGAAACACCATATATTTT. Residues: CASKGALDSPSGNTIYF.

The count of this clone is one. V usage is TRBV28 and J usage is TRBJ1-3; 7 bases align to TRBD1. The CDR3 length is 14 residues. V lost 4 bases, J lost 4 bases, and 4 bases stayed unmatched. Germline V lookup: CDR1 MDHEN, CDR2 SYDVKM. The chain's CDR3 is CASSSPGQGNTIYF. The CDR3 nucleotides are TGTGCCAGCAGTTCACCGGGACAGGGAAACACCATATATTTT.

The chain joins TRBV3-1 (or the pseudogene TRBV3-2) to TRBJ2-3, with unresolved D. CDR3 size: 14 residues. V lost 6 bases and J 3 bases, leaving 13 bases between the germline ends. CDR1 is LGHDT, CDR2 YNNKEL, per germline (reference sequence). This chain's CDR3 is CASRLWLSTDTQYF. The CDR3 nucleotides read TGTGCCAGCAGACTATGGCTTTCGACAGATACGCAGTATTTT.

The rearrangement links TRBV11-2 to TRBJ2-2; no definite D call. V lost 5 bases, J lost 2 bases, and 6 bases lay in between. This CDR3 has 13 residues. The germline V gene encodes CDR1 SGHAT and CDR2 FQNNGV. CDR3 nucleotide sequence: TGTGCCAGCAGCAAACTTAACACCGGGGAGCTGTTTTTT. Translating it yields CASSKLNTGELFF.

This clone has more than one count but fewer than ten. The chain couples TRBV6-5 to TRBJ2-2, with D possibly TRBD2 on 6 matching bases. This CDR3 comprises 15 residues. V was shortened by 2 bases and J by 5 bases, with 12 bases between the two germline ends. Germline assignment: CDR1 MNHEY and CDR2 SVGAGI. The CDR3 DNA is TGTGCCAGCAGTTACGATTTGGCGGGGACCGGGGAGCTGTTTTTT. Its translation: CASSYDLAGTGELFF.

The chain links TRBV19 to TRBJ1-3; D may be TRBD1 (5 bases). V lost 1 base and J lost 5, with 9 bases in between. Germline V gene sequence: CDR1 LNHDA, CDR2 SQIVND (reference sequence). This CDR3 comprises 14 residues. This CDR3 is CASSIVRARNTIYF. In DNA, the CDR3 is TGTGCCAGTAGTATAGTCAGGGCCCGAAACACCATATATTTT.

CDR3 coding DNA: TGCGCCAGCAGTCAGGGGTCCGGGACAGCGGAACTTGGGGGGTATATCACTAATGAAAAACTGTTTTTT. Protein: CASSQGSGTAELGGYITNEKLFF. This chain joins TRBV23-1 and TRBJ1-4, with 7 bases that match TRBD1. TRBV23-1 is identified as an open reading frame with a role that is uncertain. After removal of 3 bases from V and 2 bases from J, the junction contained 27 bases not matched to a gene. This CDR3 contains 23 residues.

The chain links TRBV6-5 to TRBJ1-1, with TRBD1 matching 7 bases. Germline loops: CDR1 MNHEY, CDR2 SVGAGI. The CDR3 extends over 15 amino acids. The ends lost 6 bases at V and 0 bases at J; junction bases unmatched: 7. CDR3 in DNA: TGTGCCAGCAGCCTAACAGGGGTGATGAACACTGAAGCTTTCTTT. It yields the protein CASSLTGVMNTEAFF.

The chain joins TRBV7-2 to TRBJ2-5; D possibly corresponds to TRBD2 (5 bases). Per germline, CDR1 SGHTA and CDR2 FQGNSA. The V end lost 1 base, the J end lost 1 base, and 10 bases lay between the germline ends. The CDR3 sequence is 15 residues long. As DNA, the CDR3 is TGTGCCAGCAGCTTAGGGGCGGGCTTCCAAGAGACCCAGTACTTC. Amino acids: CASSLGAGFQETQYF.

The rearrangement joins TRBV7-2 to TRBJ1-2; tentatively, D is TRBD1 (5 bases). The V gene's germline CDR1 is SGHTA and CDR2 FQGNSA. CDR3 length: 17 residues. V was cut by 1 base and J by 6 bases, with 21 bases left in between. The DNA for the CDR3 is TGTGCCAGCAGCTTAGGGGGTCAGGGCGTGTATGTGCATGGCTACACCTTC. Protein product: CASSLGGQGVYVHGYTF.

V is TRBV11-2 and J is TRBJ2-2; the match to TRBD1 covers 8 bases. The ends lost 6 bases at V and 0 bases at J; junction bases unmatched: 9. In germline, CDR1 is SGHAT, CDR2 FQNNGV. There are 17 residues in the CDR3. This chain's CDR3 is CASRLTGEVANTGELFF. CDR3 nucleotides: TGTGCCAGCAGGTTGACAGGGGAGGTGGCGAACACCGGGGAGCTGTTTTTT.